The rows below give T cell receptor beta chains drawn from one sample of a study of human T cells and chemical hapten exposure. TCRdb recomputed calls from the RACE reads with MiXCR, one row per CDR3 protein. This sample has 65,000 to 80,000 distinct CDR3 sequences, with approximately 10% found just once. The specimen was whole blood, collected in connection with sensitization to the hapten diphenylcyclopropenone (DPC). The receptors come from a woman aged 45-59 years with alopecia areata. Some clones in this sample may be carry-over from other donors' samples. Each CDR3 is given with its conserved first and last residue. D genes are given only for firm matches. Part of the rows lack a size; the others show once, few, many or a class for expanded clones.

d_call | clone_size | j_call | v_call | cdr3_nt | cdr3_aa
TRBD2 | - | TRBJ2-2 | TRBV7-9 | TGTGCCAGCAGCTTCCGACCGGGAGGGAGCACCGAGGAGCTGTTTTTT | CASSFRPGGSTEELFF
- | - | TRBJ2-4 | TRBV18 | TGTGCCAGCTCGACCGGGACCCACGAGGTCATTCAGTACTTC | CASSTGTHEVIQYF
- | few | TRBJ1-1 | TRBV29-1 | TGCAGCGCCGACAGGAACACTGAAGCTTTCTTT | CSADRNTEAFF
TRBD1 | few | TRBJ2-5 | TRBV11-2 | TGTGCCAGCAGCTTAGATACGCCAGGGGGTCCCCAGTACTTC | CASSLDTPGGPQYF
TRBD2 | - | TRBJ2-2 | TRBV10-2 | TGCGCCAGCAGAGGGACGGGAGGTCCCGGGGAGCTGTTTTTT | CASRGTGGPGELFF
TRBD2 | - | TRBJ2-3 | TRBV24-1 | TGTGCCACCAGTGGTGCTAGCGGCTACACAGATACGCAGTATTTT | CATSGASGYTDTQYF
- | - | TRBJ2-7 | TRBV9 | TGTGCCAGCAGCGGGGGACCGGGACGGTCAGGGTACGAGCAGTACTTC | CASSGGPGRSGYEQYF
- | - | TRBJ2-1 | TRBV7-9 | TGTGCCAGCAGCTGGAGGACGTCGACCTACAATGAGCAGTTCTTC | CASSWRTSTYNEQFF
- | - | TRBJ1-1 | TRBV12-2 | TGTGCAAGTCGCTTACCCGGCGCACCGGGGGCTTTCTTT | CASRLPGAPGAFF
TRBD2 | - | TRBJ2-1 | TRBV7-2 | TGTGCCAGCAGCTTACTTAGCGGGAGAGACTCCTACAATGAGCAGTTCTTC | CASSLLSGRDSYNEQFF
- | - | TRBJ2-3 | TRBV12-3/TRBV12-4 | TGTGCCAGCAGTTTTACTCATAGCGGAAGCACAGATACGCAGTATTTT | CASSFTHSGSTDTQYF
- | few | TRBJ1-2 | TRBV30 | TGTGCCTGGAGTGGGACAGCATATGGCTACACCTTC | CAWSGTAYGYTF
- | - | TRBJ2-3 | TRBV7-6 | TGTGCCAGCAGCTGGGGGGGCGGGAGTACAGATACGCAGTATTTT | CASSWGGGSTDTQYF
- | - | TRBJ2-1 | TRBV12-3/TRBV12-4 | TGTGCCAGCAGTTTGGACGTCAGCTCCTACAATGAGCAGTTCTTC | CASSLDVSSYNEQFF
- | many | TRBJ2-7 | TRBV28 | TGTGCCAGCAGTGCCACAGGGTCTGTAAGTCTGTACGAGCAGTACTTC | CASSATGSVSLYEQYF
- | few | TRBJ1-1 | TRBV11-2 | TGTGCCAGCAGCTTGGAAGTAGGAACTGAAGCTTTCTTT | CASSLEVGTEAFF
TRBD2 | - | TRBJ2-1 | TRBV7-2 | TGTGCCAGCAGCTTAGCGTTAGCGGGAGGGCCTAAGAAGACCTACAATGAGCAGTTCTTC | CASSLALAGGPKKTYNEQFF
- | many | TRBJ2-1 | TRBV29-1 | TGCAGCGTTGGGCGCCTGGGCAATGAGCAGTTCTTC | CSVGRLGNEQFF
- | many | TRBJ1-2 | TRBV20-1 | TGCAGTGCTAGAGACGGGGGGAGTGGCTACACCTTC | CSARDGGSGYTF
TRBD1 | few | TRBJ2-7 | TRBV19 | TGTGCCAGTAATAATGCAGGGGGACACGAGCAGTACTTC | CASNNAGGHEQYF
- | - | TRBJ1-4 | TRBV7-9 | TGTGCCAGCAGCTTCGCAGGGAGAAATGAAAAACTGTTTTTT | CASSFAGRNEKLFF
- | - | TRBJ1-5 | TRBV7-2 | TGTGCCAGCAGCCCCTTAGGGGTTCAGCCCCAGCATTTT | CASSPLGVQPQHF
- | few | TRBJ2-1 | TRBV5-8 | TGTGCCAGCAGCCTCGACGGCCGGCCCTCCAATGAGCAGTTCTTC | CASSLDGRPSNEQFF
- | few | TRBJ2-5 | TRBV30 | TGTGCCTGGAGTCCATTTCACCGGGGGACCCAGTACTTC | CAWSPFHRGTQYF
TRBD2 | - | TRBJ2-1 | TRBV29-1 | TGCAGCGTTGACGTGGGAGCGGGAGGGCGGAATGAGCAGTTCTTC | CSVDVGAGGRNEQFF
TRBD1 | few | TRBJ2-5 | TRBV10-3 | TGTGCCATCAGGGCAACAGGGGCGAAAGAGACCCAGTACTTC | CAIRATGAKETQYF
- | few | TRBJ2-7 | TRBV5-1 | TGCGCCAGCAGCTTGGTAGGGGAGGGACACAGATCCTACGAGCAGTACTTC | CASSLVGEGHRSYEQYF
TRBD1 | few | TRBJ2-1 | TRBV16 | TGTGCCAGCAGCCAACAGGGGGCTAAGAATGAGCAGTTCTTC | CASSQQGAKNEQFF
- | - | TRBJ2-1 | TRBV24-1 | TGTGCCACCATGAGGGGAGCGGGCCGGAATGAGCAGTTCTTC | CATMRGAGRNEQFF
- | - | TRBJ2-5 | TRBV12-3/TRBV12-4 | TGTGCCAGCAGTATTAGCGGATATCAAGAGACCCAGTACTTC | CASSISGYQETQYF
- | many | TRBJ2-3 | TRBV20-1 | TGCAGTGCTAGAGAACCGGGAGCGGCCACAGATACGCAGTATTTT | CSAREPGAATDTQYF
- | few | TRBJ1-1 | TRBV28 | TGTGCCAGCCCCCCCGCGGCAGGCGGCCCTACTGAAGCTTTCTTT | CASPPAAGGPTEAFF
TRBD2 | once | TRBJ2-1 | TRBV18 | TGTGCCAGCTCCTCCCGACTAGCTGACAATGAGCAGTTCTTC | CASSSRLADNEQFF
TRBD2 | - | TRBJ2-3 | TRBV7-2 | TGTGCCAGCAGCTCCCCGGGACTAGCGGGAGTGGATACGCAGTATTTT | CASSSPGLAGVDTQYF
TRBD2 | many | TRBJ2-3 | TRBV20-1 | TGCAGTGCCCCTCGGACTAGCGGGAGGACTAGCACAGATACGCAGTATTTT | CSAPRTSGRTSTDTQYF
TRBD1 | few | TRBJ2-5 | TRBV20-1 | TGCAGTGCTAGAGATCTAACAGGGGCCCAAGAGACCCAGTACTTC | CSARDLTGAQETQYF
- | few | TRBJ2-3 | TRBV7-8 | TGTGCCAGCAGCTTAGCGAAGACTAGCACAGATACGCAGTATTTT | CASSLAKTSTDTQYF
- | - | TRBJ2-5 | TRBV7-9 | TGTGCCAGCAGCCCTACCGGGGACGGGGAGACCCAGTACTTC | CASSPTGDGETQYF
TRBD2 | - | TRBJ2-1 | TRBV28 | TGTGCCAGCAGCCGGACTAGCGGGAATTTCTACAATGAGCAGTTCTTC | CASSRTSGNFYNEQFF
- | many | TRBJ2-2 | TRBV20-1 | TGCAGTGCTCCGGACACCGGGGAGCTGTTTTTT | CSAPDTGELFF
TRBD1 | - | TRBJ2-7 | TRBV6-6 | TGTGCCAGCAAAGGACAGGGGACCTACGAGCAGTACTTC | CASKGQGTYEQYF
- | - | TRBJ2-1 | TRBV28 | TGTGCCAGCAGTTTATCCCGGTTGGAGCAGTTCTTC | CASSLSRLEQFF
TRBD1 | few | TRBJ1-1 | TRBV7-2 | TGTGCCAGCAGCTTAACCGGGACAGGGGCCGGGGTTACTGAAGCTTTCTTT | CASSLTGTGAGVTEAFF
TRBD1 | - | TRBJ2-1 | TRBV24-1 | TGTGCCACCAGTGAACGCGGACAGGGCAGATCCTACAATGAGCAGTTCTTC | CATSERGQGRSYNEQFF
TRBD2 | - | TRBJ2-7 | TRBV18 | TGTGTCAGCTCACCTAATACCGGACTAGCGGGACAAGTCGAGCAGTACTTC | CVSSPNTGLAGQVEQYF
TRBD2 | few | TRBJ2-1 | TRBV5-1 | TGCGCCAGCAGCTTTGGCGGGAGTGGTCTTTACAATGAGCAGTTCTTC | CASSFGGSGLYNEQFF
- | - | TRBJ2-7 | TRBV3-1 | TGTGCCAGCAACTCCGGACCGACCTACGAGCAGTACTTC | CASNSGPTYEQYF